This passage covers 21 T cell receptor beta chains from one sample sequenced in a study of cytomegalovirus exposure and HLA in healthy donors. Using immunoSEQ multiplex PCR, the repertoire was profiled, and TCRdb retains in-frame clones only, with some absent. Counted here are under 400,000 clones, around 86% occurring once; the ten biggest clones make up roughly 0.75%. The sequencing input was PBMCs. The receptors come from a woman younger than 30 in good health and CMV-seronegative.

The chain carries TRBV28 and TRBJ1-2; D perhaps matches TRBD1 (5 bases). The V and J ends lost 7 bases and 14 bases respectively, with 20 bases between them. The germline CDR1 and CDR2 sequences are MDHEN and SYDVKM. This CDR3 spans 12 amino acids. The CDR3 here is CASNFGRDGTTF. In DNA form, the CDR3 reads TGTGCCAGCAACTTTGGGAGGGACGGTACGACCTTC.

The V gene is TRBV28, the J gene TRBJ2-7; possibly TRBD2 for D (5 bases). Between the trimmed V and J ends, which lost 6 bases and 2 bases, there was a span of 14 bases. The CDR3 extends over 14 amino acids. Germline CDR1 is MDHEN and CDR2 is SYDVKM. In nucleotides, the CDR3 is TGTGCCAGCAGAAACCCTAGCCCCCCCTACGAGCAGTACTTC. Its translation is CASRNPSPPYEQYF.

The chain joins TRBV5-6 to TRBJ2-5, with D tentatively TRBD1 (6 bases). The CDR3 runs to 16 residues. V was pared by 2 bases and J by 5 bases, with 19 bases between. CDR1 is SGHDT, CDR2 YYEEEE, per germline. The chain's CDR3 is CASSLLTGSVFETQYF. The CDR3 region has the DNA TGTGCCAGCAGCTTACTTACAGGGTCTGTATTCGAGACCCAGTACTTC. The full variable domain, its missing parts supplied by reference TRBV5-6 and TRBJ2-5, is DAGVTQSPTHLIKTRGQQVTLRCSPKSGHDTVSWYQQALGQGPQFIFQYYEEEERQRGNFPDRFSGHQFPNYSSELNVNALLLGDSALYLCASSLLTGSVFETQYFGPGTRLLVL.

The CDR3 DNA is TGTGCCAGCAGTGAATGGCCCTACAATGAGCAGTTCTTC. Protein: CASSEWPYNEQFF. This sequence joins TRBV25-1 and TRBJ2-1; D not resolved. CDR3 length: 13 amino acids. Germline V gives CDR1 MGHDK, CDR2 SYGVNS. Trimming pared 1 base from V and 2 bases from J, leaving 3 bases between.

The J gene is TRBJ2-2, the V gene TRBV4-1; TRBD1 aligns across 9 bases. V trimming: 4 bases; J trimming: 7 bases; junction bases outside the gene matches: 10. Germline CDR1 MGHRA, CDR2 YSYEKL. The CDR3 spans 16 residues. CDR3 sequence reads: CASSRSGQGTIGELFF. The CDR3 DNA is TGCGCCAGCAGCCGATCCGGACAGGGGACGATCGGGGAGCTGTTTTTT.

This clone has only one observation. The V and J genes are TRBV9 and TRBJ2-1; D is possibly TRBD1 (5 bases). Germline V gene lookup returns CDR1 SGDLS and CDR2 YYNGEE. The CDR3 has 16 amino acids. V lost 0 bases and J lost 1, with 11 bases in between. CDR3 protein: CASSVGGGQSYNEQFF. The CDR3, as DNA: TGTGCCAGCAGCGTAGGCGGCGGACAATCCTACAATGAGCAGTTCTTC.

The V and J genes are TRBV28 and TRBJ1-2; 8 bases map to TRBD1. Germline CDR1 reads MDHEN; CDR2 reads SYDVKM. With V trimmed by 6 bases and J by 7 bases, 10 bases remained unmatched. CDR3 length equals 14 residues. The CDR3 spells CASRDTDRVGGYTF. The CDR3 DNA sequence: TGTGCCAGCAGGGATACGGACAGGGTGGGTGGCTACACCTTC.

This chain uses TRBV2 with TRBJ2-2; 8 bases map to TRBD1. The CDR3 length is 15 residues. After removal of 4 bases from V and 5 bases from J, the junction contained 6 bases not matched to a gene. Germline V gives CDR1 SNHLY, CDR2 FYNNEI. CDR3 amino acids: CASSAQGARTGELFF. The CDR3 coding sequence is TGTGCCAGCAGTGCCCAGGGGGCTAGGACCGGGGAGCTGTTTTTT.

The V gene is TRBV7-2, the J gene TRBJ1-5; D is perhaps TRBD1 (6 bases). Germline V CDR1 and CDR2: SGHTA, FQGNSA. This CDR3 spans 14 amino acids. Trimming cost V 1 base and J 7 bases, with 11 bases left between them. CDR3 protein: CASSLDRGFQPQHF. The CDR3 DNA reads TGTGCCAGCAGCTTAGATAGGGGGTTCCAGCCCCAGCATTTT.

The chain uses TRBV7-4 and TRBJ1-5, with D tentatively TRBD1 (6 bases). The CDR3 consists of 14 residues. Trimming took 4 bases from V and 1 from J, leaving 8 bases between them. Germline V gives CDR1 SGHVT, CDR2 SQSDAQ. CDR3 DNA: TGTGCCAGCAGCTCGGACAGCAGCAATCAGCCCCAGCATTTT. Its translation is CASSSDSSNQPQHF. Based on the CDR3 plus reference TRBV7-4 and TRBJ1-5, the full variable domain is GAGVSQSPRYKVAKRGRDVALRCDSISGHVTLYWYRQTLGQGSEVLTYSQSDAQRDKSGRPSGRFSAERPERSVSTLKIQRTEQGDSAVYLCASSSDSSNQPQHFGDGTRLSIL.

This clone has just one count. The chain uses TRBV7-2 and TRBJ1-3; 7 bases line up with TRBD1. The CDR3 loop spans 13 amino acids. CDR1 and CDR2 from the germline V gene are SGHTA and FQGNSA. V shed 5 bases and J 7 bases; nucleotides not matched to a gene: 5. CDR3 DNA sequence: TGTGCCAGCAGCGACAGGGTTTTGAACACCATATATTTT. Translation gives CASSDRVLNTIYF.

This clone was counted once. This chain joins TRBV5-1 and TRBJ2-7; TRBD1 matches at 7 bases. The trim removed 1 base at V and 3 bases at J, leaving 7 bases unmatched. The germline V gene has CDR1 SGHRS and CDR2 YFSETQ. CDR3 size: 15 residues. CDR3: CASSLRNRQGYEQYF. DNA of the CDR3: TGCGCCAGCAGCTTGAGGAACAGACAGGGCTACGAGCAGTACTTC.

This sequence joins TRBV30 and TRBJ2-7, with D unclear. Germline V lookup: CDR1 GTSNPN, CDR2 SVGIG (reference sequence). The CDR3 is 11 residues long. V dropped 4 bases and J dropped 4 bases, with 8 bases sitting between them. CDR3 sequence reads: CAWTSAYEQYF. CDR3 bases: TGTGCCTGGACCAGCGCTTACGAGCAGTACTTC.

The CDR3 DNA reads as TGCGCCAGCAGCTACTTAGCGGGAGCCAACAATGAGCAGTTCTTC. Protein sequence: CASSYLAGANNEQFF. The chain links TRBV5-1 to TRBJ2-1, with 9 bases aligning to TRBD2. The CDR3 extends over 15 amino acids. CDR1 is SGHRS and CDR2 is YFSETQ in the germline V gene. The J segment lost 5 bases and the V segment lost 3 bases, leaving 6 bases of the junction unmatched.

This rearrangement joins TRBV28 to TRBJ2-1, with D possibly matching TRBD1 (6 bases). Trimming pared 4 bases from V and 0 bases from J, leaving 10 bases between. The length of the CDR3 is 15 residues. CDR1 is MDHEN, CDR2 SYDVKM, per germline. The CDR3 DNA reads TGTGCCAGCAGTTCAGGGGCTAGCTCCTACAATGAGCAGTTCTTC. Translating it yields CASSSGASSYNEQFF.

The V gene is TRBV25-1, the J gene TRBJ2-5; possible D gene TRBD2, 5 bases. The CDR3 is made up of 18 amino acids. The germline V gene has CDR1 MGHDK and CDR2 SYGVNS. Between the trimmed V and J ends, which lost 4 bases and 1 base, there was a span of 22 bases. Written as DNA, the CDR3 is TGTGCCAGCAGTGCCTTTGGGGAGACGGAGATTTCCCAAGAGACCCAGTACTTC. Translated, it gives CASSAFGETEISQETQYF. The full variable domain, completed using reference TRBV25-1 and TRBJ2-5, is EADIYQTPRYLVIGTGKKITLECSQTMGHDKMYWYQQDPGMELHLIHYSYGVNSTEKGDLSSESTVSRIRTEHFPLTLESARPSHTSQYLCASSAFGETEISQETQYFGPGTRLLVL.

This rearrangement joins TRBV5-1 to TRBJ1-1; maybe TRBD1 (6 bases). This CDR3 is 15 amino acids long. The V and J ends lost 0 bases and 4 bases respectively, with 13 bases between them. Germline V lookup: CDR1 SGHRS, CDR2 YFSETQ. CDR3 amino acids: CASSLAGDEGTEAFF. The CDR3 bases are TGCGCCAGCAGCTTGGCAGGGGATGAGGGCACTGAAGCTTTCTTT.

This chain joins TRBV5-5 and TRBJ2-1; D may be TRBD2 (5 bases). This CDR3 region has 13 residues. CDR1 and CDR2 (germline): SGHKS, YYEKEE (reference sequence). The V end lost 1 base, the J end lost 10 bases, and 12 bases lay between the germline ends. The CDR3 region has the DNA TGTGCCAGCAGCTTGAGAGTGGAGCGGGAGCAGTTCTTC. This translates into CASSLRVEREQFF.

The chain has TRBV2 and TRBJ2-7, with D possibly being TRBD2 (6 bases). Trimming took 3 bases from V and 4 from J, leaving 13 bases between them. This CDR3 spans 14 amino acids. Germline V gives CDR1 SNHLY, CDR2 FYNNEI. CDR3 protein: CASSDPGAEYEQYF. CDR3 in DNA: TGTGCCAGCAGTGACCCGGGAGCTGAATACGAGCAGTACTTC. Filled out from reference TRBV2 and TRBJ2-7, the complete variable domain reads EPEVTQTPSHQVTQMGQEVILRCVPISNHLYFYWYRQILGQKVEFLVSFYNNEISEKSEIFDDQFSVERPDGSNFTLKIRSTKLEDSAMYFCASSDPGAEYEQYFGPGTRLTVT.

V usage is TRBV30 and J usage is TRBJ1-2; D possibly corresponds to TRBD1 (6 bases). V lost 2 bases and J 0 bases, leaving 16 bases between the germline ends. This CDR3 spans 16 amino acids. Germline CDR1 GTSNPN, CDR2 SVGIG (reference sequence). As DNA, the CDR3 is TGTGCCTGGAGTCATACCCTAGGGGGGGCTAACTATGGCTACACCTTC. This codes for CAWSHTLGGANYGYTF.

V gene TRBV27 combines with J gene TRBJ2-1; D is uncertain. The germline V gene encodes CDR1 MNHEY and CDR2 SMNVEV (reference sequence). This CDR3 contains 14 residues. V gave up 5 bases and J gave up 0 bases, with 8 bases separating them. The CDR3 nucleotides are TGTGCCAGCAGTCGCTGGAGCTCCTACAATGAGCAGTTCTTC. Translation gives CASSRWSSYNEQFF.